A single sample gave rise to the 22 T cell receptor beta chains below, sequenced in a study of shared clonotypes between healthy human individuals. Naivety among CD8 cells was defined by CD45RO negativity and positive CCR7 selection, thereby excluding terminally differentiated effector memory CD45RA+ cells. Here immunoSEQ multiplex PCR was the method, and the copy in TCRdb shows in-frame clones only, minus some. The sample comprises millions of clones, 85% to 95% of which are singletons, and approximately 1.2% rests with the top ten. Input material: naive CD8+ T cells sorted from blood. Source of these receptors: a man aged 18 to 35 in good health.

The rearrangement joins TRBV10-1 to TRBJ2-3, with TRBD2 as a possible D gene (5 bases). This CDR3 has 15 residues. Germline V gene sequence: CDR1 WNHNN, CDR2 SYGVQD (reference sequence). The germline V and J ends were trimmed by 5 bases and 4 bases, with 16 bases remaining between them. CDR3 region: CASSSGEGRADTQYF. CDR3 bases: TGCGCCAGCAGTTCTGGAGAAGGGCGGGCAGATACGCAGTATTTT.

The gene calls are TRBV28 and TRBJ2-3; 10 positions agree with TRBD1. Germline CDR1 is MDHEN and CDR2 is SYDVKM. The CDR3 consists of 14 residues. Unmatched junction bases numbered 4, after V lost 5 bases and J lost 5 bases. The CDR3 sequence is CASSRQGAGDTQYF. The DNA of the CDR3 is TGTGCCAGCAGTCGACAGGGGGCCGGAGATACGCAGTATTTT.

V usage is TRBV7-2 and J usage is TRBJ2-7; D is possibly TRBD1 or TRBD2 (5 bases each). This CDR3 contains 13 residues. CDR1 and CDR2 (germline): SGHTA, FQGNSA. With 5 bases removed from V and 5 bases from J, the gap between germline ends came to 13 bases. CDR3 DNA: TGTGCCAGCAGCCAGGGACCCCGCCACGAGCAGTACTTC. It yields the protein CASSQGPRHEQYF. Based on the CDR3 plus reference TRBV7-2 and TRBJ2-7, the full variable domain is GAGVSQSPSNKVTEKGKDVELRCDPISGHTALYWYRQSLGQGLEFLIYFQGNSAPDKSGLPSDRFSAERTGGSVSTLTIQRTQQEDSAVYLCASSQGPRHEQYFGPGTRLTVT.

This rearrangement joins TRBV10-3 to TRBJ1-2; possibly TRBD1 for D (5 bases). This CDR3 is 13 amino acids long. V was cut by 2 bases and J by 4 bases, with 8 bases left in between. The germline CDR1 and CDR2 sequences are ENHRY and SYGVKD. The CDR3 reads CAISEPGTYGYTF. CDR3 sequence (DNA): TGTGCCATCAGTGAGCCAGGGACCTATGGCTACACCTTC.

The chain recombines TRBV25-1 with TRBJ2-5, with D possibly called TRBD1 or TRBD2 (6 bases each). Germline V CDR1 and CDR2: MGHDK, SYGVNS. Between the trimmed V and J ends, which lost 5 bases and 3 bases, there was a span of 16 bases. CDR3 length: 15 residues. CDR3 nucleotides: TGTGCCAGCAGTAACAGGGAGGTCTGGGAAGAGACCCAGTACTTC. Translated: CASSNREVWEETQYF.

Concerning this clone itself: At the DNA level, this CDR3 is encoded by other sequences in the same sample as well. This sequence joins TRBV25-1 and TRBJ2-7; D perhaps matches TRBD2 (5 bases). Trimming left V 3 bases short and J 2 bases short, with 5 bases between. The germline gives CDR1 MGHDK, CDR2 SYGVNS. This CDR3 has 12 amino acids. Written as DNA, the CDR3 is TGTGCCAGCAGTGACGGGACCTACGAGCAGTACTTC. As protein: CASSDGTYEQYF.

The rearrangement links TRBV30 to TRBJ1-4, with D tentatively TRBD1 (5 bases). Germline CDR1 and CDR2: GTSNPN and SVGIG (reference sequence). This CDR3 contains 12 residues. V was shortened by 0 bases and J by 13 bases, with 12 bases between the two germline ends. CDR3 sequence (DNA): TGTGCCTGGAGTGTTGTGGGGCGTACACTGTTTTTT. Translating it yields CAWSVVGRTLFF.

The J gene is TRBJ1-4, the V gene TRBV7-9; 7 positions match TRBD1. After removal of 2 bases from V and 7 bases from J, the junction contained 1 base not matched to a gene. There are 13 residues in the CDR3. Germline V CDR1 and CDR2: SEHNR, FQNEAQ (reference sequence). The chain's CDR3 is CASSLSGGEKLFF. For the CDR3, the DNA is TGTGCCAGCAGCTTATCAGGGGGTGAAAAACTGTTTTTT.

The chain recombines TRBV19 with TRBJ2-7; D is unresolved. Germline CDR1 LNHDA, CDR2 SQIVND (reference sequence). The CDR3 has 12 residues. The V end lost 5 bases, the J end lost 7 bases, and 12 bases lay between the germline ends. The CDR3 nucleotides read TGTGCCAGTAGTCCAACACCGTCAGAGCAGTACTTC. It specifies CASSPTPSEQYF.

V gene TRBV6-5 combines with J gene TRBJ2-2; 7 bases agree with TRBD2. Germline V gives CDR1 MNHEY, CDR2 SVGAGI. The CDR3 length is 13 residues. V was clipped by 6 bases and J by 5 bases; unmatched bases: 3. The CDR3 region has the DNA TGTGCCAGCAGCTGGGGGGGGACCGGGGAGCTGTTTTTT. It is translated as CASSWGGTGELFF.

The chain recombines TRBV6-1 with TRBJ2-1, with D hard to call. This CDR3 contains 14 residues. V was trimmed by 3 bases and J by 6 bases, leaving 12 bases between them. Germline CDR1 is MNHNS and CDR2 is SASEGT. The CDR3 coding sequence is TGTGCCAGCAGTGATTTAGGGTTAGGCAATGAGCAGTTCTTC. Translating gives CASSDLGLGNEQFF.

In DNA form, the CDR3 reads TGCGCCAGCAGCCACTCAGTAACAGGGGTTCGGGGATACGAGCAGTACTTC. It translates to CASSHSVTGVRGYEQYF. The chain recombines TRBV4-1 with TRBJ2-7; the match to TRBD1 covers 7 bases. Per germline, CDR1 MGHRA and CDR2 YSYEKL. The ends lost 3 bases at V and 4 bases at J; junction bases unmatched: 15. This CDR3 spans 17 amino acids.

Note on this clone: This may stem from a read error, because a much larger clone lies one nucleotide away. This rearrangement joins TRBV7-2 to TRBJ2-3; unclear D gene. Trimming removed 7 bases from V and 2 bases from J, with 7 bases in between. Germline V gene sequence: CDR1 SGHTA, CDR2 FQGNSA. This CDR3 has 12 residues. The CDR3 DNA sequence: TGTGCCAGCACCCCGTACACAGATACGCAGTATTTT. Translated, it gives CASTPYTDTQYF. The variable domain in full, with the rest retrieved from reference TRBV7-2 and TRBJ2-3, is GAGVSQSPSNKVTEKGKDVELRCDPISGHTALYWYRQSLGQGLEFLIYFQGNSAPDKSGLPSDRFSAERTGGSVSTLTIQRTQQEDSAVYLCASTPYTDTQYFGPGTRLTVL.

This chain uses TRBV15 with TRBJ1-1; weak D call: TRBD1 (5 bases). This CDR3 has 16 residues. V lost 3 bases to trimming and J lost 5 bases, with 19 bases between them. Germline values: CDR1 LNHNV, CDR2 YYDKDF (reference sequence). The CDR3 region is CATSSGTGTGSTEAFF. The DNA of the CDR3 is TGTGCCACCAGCAGTGGAACCGGGACGGGGTCAACTGAAGCTTTCTTT.

The V call is TRBV9, the J call TRBJ2-1; 10 bases map to TRBD2. J gave up 7 bases and V 4 bases, and 11 bases lay outside the gene matches. Looked up from germline, CDR1 is SGDLS and CDR2 is YYNGEE. The CDR3 loop spans 16 amino acids. DNA of the CDR3: TGTGCCAGCAGCACCCTGAGCGGGAGGGCGGGGAATGAGCAGTTCTTC. It encodes CASSTLSGRAGNEQFF.

The chain has TRBV6-1 and TRBJ2-7; 7 bases are shared with TRBD1. CDR1 and CDR2 (germline): MNHNS, SASEGT. V gave up 3 bases and J gave up 1 base; unmatched junction bases: 6. The CDR3 covers 15 residues. The CDR3 sequence: CASSDLPGGSYEQYF. The CDR3 coding sequence is TGTGCCAGCAGTGATCTTCCAGGGGGTTCCTACGAGCAGTACTTC.

The chain employs TRBV15 and TRBJ1-2, with TRBD1 matching 11 bases. Germline CDR1 reads LNHNV; CDR2 reads YYDKDF (reference sequence). The CDR3 covers 16 residues. V lost 1 base and J lost 1; bases outside the gene matches: 2. CDR3 bases: TGTGCCACCAGCAGAGGGACAGGGGGCAATAACTATGGCTACACCTTC. Its translation is CATSRGTGGNNYGYTF.

The genes are TRBV19 and TRBJ2-1; a weak D match, TRBD1 (5 bases). The CDR3 totals 16 residues. Deletions cut 4 bases from V and 4 bases from J, with 17 bases between. Germline loops: CDR1 LNHDA, CDR2 SQIVND (reference sequence). The CDR3 loop reads CASSRGQGDRYNEQFF. DNA of the CDR3: TGTGCCAGTAGTAGGGGCCAAGGGGATCGGTACAATGAGCAGTTCTTC.

This chain uses TRBV6-1 with TRBJ1-2, with D possibly TRBD1 on 5 matching bases. V was cut by 3 bases and J by 8 bases, with 13 bases left in between. The germline V gene encodes CDR1 MNHNS and CDR2 SASEGT. The CDR3 consists of 13 residues. CDR3 sequence (DNA): TGTGCCAGCAGTGAGACAGTTGTATGGGGCTACACCTTC. It encodes CASSETVVWGYTF.

V gene TRBV7-2 combines with J gene TRBJ1-4; D perhaps matches TRBD1 (5 bases). V lost 0 bases and J 2 bases, leaving 7 bases between the germline ends. CDR1 is SGHTA, CDR2 FQGNSA, per germline. This CDR3 is 15 amino acids long. DNA of the CDR3: TGTGCCAGCAGCTTAGCTAGGGGTACTAATGAAAAACTGTTTTTT. Its translation is CASSLARGTNEKLFF.

The gene calls are TRBV7-9 and TRBJ2-7; D gene unclear. The V end was cut by 1 base, the J end by 0 bases, with 7 bases between. The CDR3 runs to 14 residues. CDR1 and CDR2 from the germline V gene are SEHNR and FQNEAQ (reference sequence). CDR3 in amino acids: CASSLEATSYEQYF. Here the CDR3 DNA reads TGTGCCAGCAGCTTAGAGGCTACCTCCTACGAGCAGTACTTC.

Details on this clone: Other nucleotide sequences from this sample produce the same CDR3. The chain carries TRBV2 and TRBJ2-3; D unclear. Looked up from germline, CDR1 is SNHLY and CDR2 is FYNNEI. The CDR3 consists of 10 residues. V lost 5 bases and J lost 6, with 3 bases in between. CDR3 sequence: CASSRDTQYF. The CDR3 DNA reads as TGTGCCAGCAGTCGGGATACGCAGTATTTT.